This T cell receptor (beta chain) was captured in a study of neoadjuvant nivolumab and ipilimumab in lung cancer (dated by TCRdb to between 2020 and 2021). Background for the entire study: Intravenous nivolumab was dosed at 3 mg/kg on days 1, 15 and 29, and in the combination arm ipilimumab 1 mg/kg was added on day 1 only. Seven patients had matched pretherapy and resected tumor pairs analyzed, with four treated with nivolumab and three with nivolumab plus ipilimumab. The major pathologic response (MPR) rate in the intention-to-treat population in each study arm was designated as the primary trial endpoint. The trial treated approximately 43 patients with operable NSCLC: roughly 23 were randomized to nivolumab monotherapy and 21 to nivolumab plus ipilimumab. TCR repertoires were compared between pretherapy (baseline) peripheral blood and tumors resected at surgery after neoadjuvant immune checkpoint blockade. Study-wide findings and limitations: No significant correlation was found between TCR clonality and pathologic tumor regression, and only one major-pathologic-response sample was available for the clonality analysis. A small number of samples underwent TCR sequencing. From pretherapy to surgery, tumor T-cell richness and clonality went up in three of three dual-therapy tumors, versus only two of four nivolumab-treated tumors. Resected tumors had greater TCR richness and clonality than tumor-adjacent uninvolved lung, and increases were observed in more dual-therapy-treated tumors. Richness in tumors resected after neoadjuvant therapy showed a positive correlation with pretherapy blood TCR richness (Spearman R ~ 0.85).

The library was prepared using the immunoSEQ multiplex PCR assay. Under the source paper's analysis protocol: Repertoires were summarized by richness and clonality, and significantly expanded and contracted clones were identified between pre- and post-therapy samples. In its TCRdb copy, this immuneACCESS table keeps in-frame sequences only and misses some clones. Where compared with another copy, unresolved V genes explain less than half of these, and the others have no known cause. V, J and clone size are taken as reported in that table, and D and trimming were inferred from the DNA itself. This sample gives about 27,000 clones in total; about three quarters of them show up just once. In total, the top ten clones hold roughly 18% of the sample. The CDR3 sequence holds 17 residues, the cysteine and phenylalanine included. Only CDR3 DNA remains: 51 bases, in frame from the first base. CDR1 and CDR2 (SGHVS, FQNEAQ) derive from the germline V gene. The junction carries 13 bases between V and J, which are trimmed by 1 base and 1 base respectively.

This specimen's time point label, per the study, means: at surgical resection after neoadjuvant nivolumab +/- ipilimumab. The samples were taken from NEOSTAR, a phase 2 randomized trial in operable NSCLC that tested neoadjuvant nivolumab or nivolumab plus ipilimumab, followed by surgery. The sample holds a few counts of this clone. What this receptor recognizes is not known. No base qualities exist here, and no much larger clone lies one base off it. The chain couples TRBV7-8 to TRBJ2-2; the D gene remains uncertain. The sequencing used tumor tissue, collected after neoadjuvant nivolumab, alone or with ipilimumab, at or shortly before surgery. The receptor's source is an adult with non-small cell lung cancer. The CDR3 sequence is CASSLVPATGNTGELFF. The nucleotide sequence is TGTGCCAGCAGCTTAGTGCCCGCTACCGGGAACACCGGGGAGCTGTTTTTT.